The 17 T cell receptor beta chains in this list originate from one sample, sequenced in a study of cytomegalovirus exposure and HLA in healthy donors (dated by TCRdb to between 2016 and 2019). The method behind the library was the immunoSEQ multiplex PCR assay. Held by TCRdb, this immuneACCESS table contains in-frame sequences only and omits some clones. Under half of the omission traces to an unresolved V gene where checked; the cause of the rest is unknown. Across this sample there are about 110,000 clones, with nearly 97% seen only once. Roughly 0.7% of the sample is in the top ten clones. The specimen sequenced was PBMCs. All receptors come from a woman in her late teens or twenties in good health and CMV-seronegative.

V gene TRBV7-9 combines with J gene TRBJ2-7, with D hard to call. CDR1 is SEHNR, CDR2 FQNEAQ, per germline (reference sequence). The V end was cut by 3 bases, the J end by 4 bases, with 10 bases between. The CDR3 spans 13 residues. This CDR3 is CASSFVDKYEQYF. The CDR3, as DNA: TGTGCCAGCAGCTTCGTTGACAAATACGAGCAGTACTTC.

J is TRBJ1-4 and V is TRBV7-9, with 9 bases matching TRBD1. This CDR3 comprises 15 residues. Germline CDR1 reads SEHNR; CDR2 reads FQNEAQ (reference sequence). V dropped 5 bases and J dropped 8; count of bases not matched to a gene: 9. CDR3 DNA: TGTGCCAGCAGCATACCGGGACAGGGTGTGGAAAAACTGTTTTTT. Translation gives CASSIPGQGVEKLFF.

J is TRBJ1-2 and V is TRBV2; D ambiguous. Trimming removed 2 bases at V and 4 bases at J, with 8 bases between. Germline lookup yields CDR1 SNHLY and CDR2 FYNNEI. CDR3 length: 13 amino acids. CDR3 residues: CASSELNSYGYTF. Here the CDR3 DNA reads TGTGCCAGCAGTGAATTAAACAGCTATGGCTACACCTTC.

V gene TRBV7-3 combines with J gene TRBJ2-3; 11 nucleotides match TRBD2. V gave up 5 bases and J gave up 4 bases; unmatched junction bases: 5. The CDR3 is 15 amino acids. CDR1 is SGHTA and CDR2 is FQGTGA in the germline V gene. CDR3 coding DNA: TGTGCCAGCAGCCTCGGGACTAGCGGTCCAGATACGCAGTATTTT. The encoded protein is CASSLGTSGPDTQYF.

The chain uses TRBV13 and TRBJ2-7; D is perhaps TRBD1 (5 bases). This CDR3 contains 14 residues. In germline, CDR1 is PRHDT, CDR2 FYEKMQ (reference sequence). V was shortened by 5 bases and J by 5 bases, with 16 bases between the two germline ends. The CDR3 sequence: CASSLLTGRNEQYF. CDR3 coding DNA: TGTGCCAGCAGCCTACTAACAGGCAGGAACGAGCAGTACTTC.

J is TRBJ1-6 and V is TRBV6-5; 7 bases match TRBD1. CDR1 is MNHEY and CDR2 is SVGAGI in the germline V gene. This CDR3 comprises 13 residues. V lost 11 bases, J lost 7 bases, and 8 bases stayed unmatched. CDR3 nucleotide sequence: TGTGCCGTACAGGGGCTTTGGAATTCACCCCTCCACTTT. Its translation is CAVQGLWNSPLHF.

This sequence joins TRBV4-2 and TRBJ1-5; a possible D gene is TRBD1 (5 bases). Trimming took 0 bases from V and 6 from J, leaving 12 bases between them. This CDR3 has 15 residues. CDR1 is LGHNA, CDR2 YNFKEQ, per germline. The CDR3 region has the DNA TGTGCCAGCAGCCAAGATGGGGGGGGTCGTCAGCCCCAGCATTTT. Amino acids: CASSQDGGGRQPQHF.

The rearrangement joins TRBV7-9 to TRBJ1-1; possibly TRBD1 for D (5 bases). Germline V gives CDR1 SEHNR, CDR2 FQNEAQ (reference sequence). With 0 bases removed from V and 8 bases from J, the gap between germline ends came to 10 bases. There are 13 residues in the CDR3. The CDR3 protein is CASSLAPGAEAFF. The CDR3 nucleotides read TGTGCCAGCAGCTTAGCGCCTGGGGCCGAAGCTTTCTTT.

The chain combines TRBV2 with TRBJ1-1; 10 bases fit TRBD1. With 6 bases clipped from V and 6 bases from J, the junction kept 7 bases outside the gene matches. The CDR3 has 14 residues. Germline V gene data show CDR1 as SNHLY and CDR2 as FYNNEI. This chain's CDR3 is CASRKDRGTSEAFF. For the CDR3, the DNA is TGTGCCAGCAGAAAGGACAGGGGGACTTCTGAAGCTTTCTTT. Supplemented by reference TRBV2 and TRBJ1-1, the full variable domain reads EPEVTQTPSHQVTQMGQEVILRCVPISNHLYFYWYRQILGQKVEFLVSFYNNEISEKSEIFDDQFSVERPDGSNFTLKIRSTKLEDSAMYFCASRKDRGTSEAFFGQGTRLTVV.

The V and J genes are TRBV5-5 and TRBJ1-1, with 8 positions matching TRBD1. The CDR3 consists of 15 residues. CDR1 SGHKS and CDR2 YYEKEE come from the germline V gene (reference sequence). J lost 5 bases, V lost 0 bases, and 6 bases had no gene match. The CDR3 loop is CASSLGRGLGTEAFF. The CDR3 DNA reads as TGTGCCAGCAGCTTGGGCAGGGGGCTAGGGACTGAAGCTTTCTTT.

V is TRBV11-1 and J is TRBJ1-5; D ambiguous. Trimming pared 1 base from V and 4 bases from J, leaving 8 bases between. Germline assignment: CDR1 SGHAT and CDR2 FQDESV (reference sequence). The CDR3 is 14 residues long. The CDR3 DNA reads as TGTGCCAGCAGCTTAGGTGGAGTGAATCAGCCCCAGCATTTT. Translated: CASSLGGVNQPQHF.

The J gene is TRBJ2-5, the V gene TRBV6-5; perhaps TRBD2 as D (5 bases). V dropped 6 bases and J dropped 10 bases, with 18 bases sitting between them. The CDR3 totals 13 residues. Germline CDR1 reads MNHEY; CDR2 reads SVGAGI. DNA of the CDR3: TGTGCCAGCAGGGCTGTCGTAGGAGAGGGCCAGTACTTC. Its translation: CASRAVVGEGQYF.

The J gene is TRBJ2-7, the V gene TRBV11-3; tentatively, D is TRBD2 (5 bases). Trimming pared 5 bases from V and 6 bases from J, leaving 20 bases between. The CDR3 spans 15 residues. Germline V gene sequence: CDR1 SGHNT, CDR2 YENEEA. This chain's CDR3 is CASSPGIRLGGEQYF. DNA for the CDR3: TGTGCCAGCAGCCCGGGGATCCGACTTGGTGGCGAGCAGTACTTC.

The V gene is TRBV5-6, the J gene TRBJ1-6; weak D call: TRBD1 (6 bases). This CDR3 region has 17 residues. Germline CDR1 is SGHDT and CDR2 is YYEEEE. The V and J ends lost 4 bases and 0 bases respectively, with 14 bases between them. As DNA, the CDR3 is TGTGCCAGCAGCCCTGACAGGCTGATCTCCTATAATTCACCCCTCCACTTT. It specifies CASSPDRLISYNSPLHF. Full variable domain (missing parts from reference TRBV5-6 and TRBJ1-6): DAGVTQSPTHLIKTRGQQVTLRCSPKSGHDTVSWYQQALGQGPQFIFQYYEEEERQRGNFPDRFSGHQFPNYSSELNVNALLLGDSALYLCASSPDRLISYNSPLHFGNGTRLTVT.

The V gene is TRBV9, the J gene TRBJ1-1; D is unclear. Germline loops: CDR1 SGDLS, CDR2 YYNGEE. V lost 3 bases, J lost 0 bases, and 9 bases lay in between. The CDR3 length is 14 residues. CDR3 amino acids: CASSAGGMNTEAFF. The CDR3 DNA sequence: TGTGCCAGCAGCGCCGGAGGAATGAACACTGAAGCTTTCTTT.

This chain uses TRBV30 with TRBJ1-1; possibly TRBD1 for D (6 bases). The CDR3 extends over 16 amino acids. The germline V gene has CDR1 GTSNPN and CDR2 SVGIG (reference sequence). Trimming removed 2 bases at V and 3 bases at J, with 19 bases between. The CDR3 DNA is TGTGCCTGGAGTTATCGACACGTATCAGGGGACACTGAAGCTTTCTTT. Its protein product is CAWSYRHVSGDTEAFF.

CDR3 sequence: CASSSGLGTEAFF. CDR3 DNA: TGTGCCAGCAGTTCAGGGTTGGGGACTGAAGCTTTCTTT. The chain recombines TRBV2 with TRBJ1-1; D might be TRBD1 (5 bases). The CDR3 length is 13 residues. V lost 5 bases to trimming and J lost 5 bases, with 12 bases between them. Per the germline V gene, CDR1 is SNHLY and CDR2 is FYNNEI.